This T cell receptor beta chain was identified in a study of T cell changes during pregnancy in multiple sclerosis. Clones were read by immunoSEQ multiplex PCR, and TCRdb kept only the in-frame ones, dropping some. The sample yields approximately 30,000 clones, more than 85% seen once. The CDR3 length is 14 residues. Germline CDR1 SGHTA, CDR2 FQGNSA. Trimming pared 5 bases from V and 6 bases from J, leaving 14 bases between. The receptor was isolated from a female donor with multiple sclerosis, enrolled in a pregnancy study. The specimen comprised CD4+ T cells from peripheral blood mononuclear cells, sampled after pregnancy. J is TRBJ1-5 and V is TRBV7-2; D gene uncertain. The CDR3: CASSPGRNSQPQHF. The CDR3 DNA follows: TGTGCCAGCAGCCCGGGGAGGAATAGTCAGCCCCAGCATTTT.